This T cell receptor (beta chain) comes out of a study of cytomegalovirus exposure and HLA in healthy donors. Primers for the PCR totalled 60 Vbeta and 13 Jbeta. Clones were sequenced by immunoSEQ multiplex PCR, and TCRdb holds only the in-frame ones, with some missing. In the table there are approximately 160,000 clones, 80% of which are singletons. Study conclusions and caveats: Later analysis demonstrated an association between a missense DCLRE1C variant and TCR beta V- and J-gene trimming. Sequencing likely produced, as an artifact, a cluster of highly shared sequence variants.

The germline gives CDR1 LNHNV, CDR2 YYDKDF (reference sequence). The CDR3 is 15 amino acids. Trimming at V came to 3 bases and at J to 5 bases, leaving 6 bases not matched to a gene. A note on this clone: Its antigen is unidentified.

The chain is built from TRBV15 and TRBJ2-1, with 8 positions matching TRBD1. Sequencing input: PBMCs. The sequence was obtained from a woman between 45 and 65 years old in good health and CMV-seropositive. For the CDR3, the DNA is TGTGCCACCAGCAGTGGGACAGGTTTTGACAATGAGCAGTTCTTC. It translates to CATSSGTGFDNEQFF. Full variable domain (remainder filled in from reference TRBV15 and TRBJ2-1): DAMVIQNPRYQVTQFGKPVTLSCSQTLNHNVMYWYQQKSSQAPKLLFHYYDKDFNNEADTPDNFQSRRPNTSFCFLDIRSPGLGDTAMYLCATSSGTGFDNEQFFGPGTRLTVL.